This record looks at one T cell receptor (beta chain) sequence and its context. Authors' data handling: It was from reference gene primer amplification that nucleated cell counts were estimated. Sequencing used immunoSEQ multiplex PCR; TCRdb keeps in-frame clones, though not all of them. That table supplies the V and J calls and clone size; D and trimming were determined from the DNA. Of hundreds of thousands of clones in the sample, 88% were seen once. With 10 bases removed from V and 2 bases from J, the gap between germline ends came to 18 bases. This CDR3 has 15 residues. Germline loops: CDR1 MDHEN, CDR2 SYDVKM. These data originate in a study of blood T cell repertoires in COVID-19. At the level of the study: Sources were T cells, B-cell-depleted T cells, or PBMCs; the material itself was cDNA or gDNA.

Participant ages covered roughly 18 to 89 years across 24 US areas. Participants were placed into cohorts based on the clinical history they reported. The receptor comes from a woman aged 18-29 years who had been exposed to COVID-19. Specimen: PBMCs or T cells enriched from blood (not recorded which). The V and J genes are TRBV28 and TRBJ1-5, with a possible D match to TRBD1 (6 bases). DNA of the CDR3: TGTGCCACCTCGGAACCCAGGGGTGGCAATCAGCCCCAGCATTTT. As protein: CATSEPRGGNQPQHF.